These 20 T cell receptor beta chains originate from one sample sequenced in a study of identical twins. TCRdb re-derived calls from the 5' RACE reads in MiXCR, one entry per CDR3 protein. Among 300,000 to 400,000 distinct CDR3 sequences, roughly 9% were seen once, and the ten largest hold about 8.1%. Source material: naive T cells sorted from blood. Receptor source: a woman aged 50 to 65 in good health.

A few counts support this clonotype. The chain joins TRBV4-1 to TRBJ2-7; 14 bases map to TRBD2. The CDR3 is made up of 18 amino acids. Per the germline V gene, CDR1 is MGHRA and CDR2 is YSYEKL. V lost 1 base and J lost 4; bases outside the gene matches: 9. The CDR3 nucleotides read TGCGCCAGCAGCCAAGCCGGGACTAGCGGGAGAAGGAGTTACGAGCAGTACTTC. As protein: CASSQAGTSGRRSYEQYF.

This sequence joins TRBV5-5 and TRBJ2-5; possibly TRBD2 for D (6 bases). Trimming cost V 5 bases and J 4 bases, with 12 bases left between them. This CDR3 comprises 13 residues. Germline V gene sequence: CDR1 SGHKS, CDR2 YYEKEE (reference sequence). CDR3 nucleotides: TGTGCCAGCAGTCGGGAGAGCCCAGAGACCCAGTACTTC. This sequence encodes CASSRESPETQYF.

This clonotype was recorded a few times. The V gene is TRBV5-1, the J gene TRBJ1-1; no firm D call. Between the trimmed V and J ends, which lost 0 bases and 6 bases, there was a span of 6 bases. CDR3 length: 12 amino acids. Germline V lookup: CDR1 SGHRS, CDR2 YFSETQ. The chain's CDR3 is CASSLVGSEAFF. CDR3 nucleotide sequence: TGCGCCAGCAGCTTGGTAGGGTCTGAAGCTTTCTTT.

The rearrangement uses TRBV15 and TRBJ2-5, with D perhaps TRBD1 or TRBD2 (5 bases each). V lost 5 bases and J lost 3, with 16 bases in between. The germline gives CDR1 LNHNV, CDR2 YYDKDF (reference sequence). This CDR3 has 15 amino acids. CDR3 sequence: CATSARGPPEETQYF. In DNA, the CDR3 is TGTGCCACCAGCGCAAGGGGACCTCCAGAAGAGACCCAGTACTTC.

Ten or more counts support this clonotype. The gene calls are TRBV4-1 and TRBJ1-1; tentative D call: TRBD1 (5 bases). The ends were cut back, 8 bases at V and 7 bases at J, with 17 bases in the middle. Germline CDR1 MGHRA, CDR2 YSYEKL. The CDR3 is made up of 13 amino acids. CDR3 coding DNA: TGCGCCAGCTCGTTTTTCCCGGGACTTGAAGCTTTCTTT. It specifies CASSFFPGLEAFF.

CDR3 residues: CSARATGTPSNEQYF. The CDR3 nucleotides are TGCAGTGCTAGAGCCACCGGGACTCCCAGCAACGAGCAGTACTTC. V gene TRBV20-1 combines with J gene TRBJ2-7; possible D gene TRBD2, 6 bases. Trimming shortened V by 1 base and J by 5 bases, and 18 bases separated the two germline ends. The CDR3 consists of 15 residues. The germline CDR1 and CDR2 sequences are DFQATT and SNEGSKA (reference sequence).

This clonotype has at least ten counts. The chain is built from TRBV5-1 and TRBJ2-2; 8 bases are a match to TRBD1. CDR1 and CDR2 (germline): SGHRS, YFSETQ. This CDR3 has 17 amino acids. Unmatched junction bases numbered 8, after V lost 0 bases and J lost 4 bases. CDR3 amino acids: CASSLGPQQGGTGELFF. CDR3 in DNA: TGCGCCAGCAGCTTGGGTCCCCAACAGGGGGGCACCGGGGAGCTGTTTTTT.

V is TRBV29-1 and J is TRBJ2-2, with 10 bases fitting TRBD2. Germline-derived CDR1 and CDR2 are SQVTM and ANQGSEA. The CDR3 loop spans 13 amino acids. Germline trimming cut 4 bases from V and 7 bases from J; bases unmatched to any gene: 3. The CDR3 region is CSVGRTSGGELFF. In DNA form, the CDR3 reads TGCAGCGTTGGAAGGACTAGCGGCGGGGAGCTGTTTTTT.

This clonotype was seen repeatedly, ten times or more. The chain is built from TRBV29-1 and TRBJ2-1; TRBD1 matches 9 bases. There are 12 residues in the CDR3. Per germline, CDR1 SQVTM and CDR2 ANQGSEA. V shed 7 bases, J shed 8 bases, and the junction held 6 bases outside the gene matches. The CDR3 region is CSAGQGMDEQFF. CDR3 DNA: TGCAGCGCTGGACAGGGGATGGATGAGCAGTTCTTC.

This clonotype was counted a few times. The genes are TRBV5-1 and TRBJ2-1; possible D gene TRBD2, 5 bases. From germline, CDR1 is SGHRS and CDR2 YFSETQ. The CDR3 runs 15 residues. Trimming cost V 4 bases and J 0 bases, with 11 bases left between them. This chain's CDR3 is CASSGSVSSYNEQFF. The CDR3 nucleotides read TGCGCCAGCAGCGGTAGCGTCAGCTCCTACAATGAGCAGTTCTTC.

At least ten counts were recorded for this clonotype. The chain combines TRBV11-2 with TRBJ1-5; TRBD1 matches 8 bases. CDR1 and CDR2 (germline): SGHAT, FQNNGV. The CDR3 loop spans 14 amino acids. With 5 bases clipped from V and 5 bases from J, the junction kept 5 bases outside the gene matches. DNA of the CDR3: TGTGCCAGCAGCCAAGGACAGGGAGATCAGCCCCAGCATTTT. It specifies CASSQGQGDQPQHF.

This clonotype was recorded a few times. The chain joins TRBV28 to TRBJ2-4, with a weak D call TRBD1 (5 bases). V gave up 2 bases and J gave up 0 bases, with 11 bases separating them. Germline lookup yields CDR1 MDHEN and CDR2 SYDVKM. The CDR3 has 16 residues. The CDR3 loop reads CASSLGSRVAKNIQYF. CDR3 in DNA: TGTGCCAGCAGTTTAGGGTCCAGGGTAGCCAAAAACATTCAGTACTTC.

In its sample, this clonotype was seen many times. The V gene is TRBV5-5, the J gene TRBJ2-1; maybe TRBD2 (5 bases). V lost 0 bases to trimming and J lost 4 bases, with 8 bases between them. The CDR3 contains 14 residues. Germline V gene data show CDR1 as SGHKS and CDR2 as YYEKEE (reference sequence). The CDR3 DNA reads as TGTGCCAGCAGCTTGGGCGGGCGTTACAATGAGCAGTTCTTC. This sequence encodes CASSLGGRYNEQFF.

The CDR3 bases are TGCGCCAGCAGCTTGAATCCAGGGGGCGACACCGGGGAGCTGTTTTTT. Encoded protein: CASSLNPGGDTGELFF. The chain is built from TRBV5-1 and TRBJ2-2, with TRBD1 matching 8 bases. From germline, CDR1 is SGHRS and CDR2 YFSETQ. The CDR3 is 16 amino acids. The junction had 5 bases not matched to a gene; V was cut back by 1 base and J by 3 bases.

Points on this clonotype: The germline gene is not matched at one end of the junction; a read error may be the cause. The V call is TRBV24-1, the J call TRBJ2-7; 12 positions agree with TRBD2. CDR3 length: 15 residues. The germline V gene encodes CDR1 KGHDR and CDR2 SFDVKD. The CDR3 loop reads CTTSDRLAGAHEQYF. CDR3 coding DNA: TGTACCACCAGTGATAGACTAGCGGGAGCTCATGAGCAGTACTTC.

The chain uses TRBV12-3 or TRBV12-4 and TRBJ2-1; the D gene is possibly TRBD1 (5 bases). Trimming stripped 11 bases from V and 3 bases from J, with 11 bases between. This CDR3 has 12 amino acids. The CDR3 here is CAGAGDYNEQFF. Here the CDR3 DNA reads TGTGCCGGGGCAGGCGACTACAATGAGCAGTTCTTC.

The rearrangement uses TRBV20-1 and TRBJ1-1; D may be TRBD1 (6 bases). Trimming removed 3 bases from V and 3 bases from J, with 17 bases in between. Germline CDR1 and CDR2: DFQATT and SNEGSKA (reference sequence). This CDR3 contains 15 residues. The CDR3 sequence is CSARLEGGLHTEAFF. The CDR3 DNA reads as TGCAGTGCTAGGCTAGAAGGGGGGCTTCACACTGAAGCTTTCTTT.

This clonotype was recorded at least ten times. The chain couples TRBV12-3 or TRBV12-4 to TRBJ2-1; 7 bases match TRBD2. V lost 8 bases to trimming and J lost 5 bases; unmatched junction nucleotides: 9. The CDR3 loop spans 14 amino acids. The CDR3 protein is CASGGDPWDNEQFF. For the CDR3, the DNA is TGTGCCAGCGGGGGGGACCCCTGGGACAATGAGCAGTTCTTC.

This clonotype was recorded a few times. The rearrangement joins TRBV3-1 to TRBJ2-7, with D unresolved. CDR3 length equals 13 residues. Germline values: CDR1 LGHDT, CDR2 YNNKEL (reference sequence). Trimming cost V 1 base and J 2 bases, with 6 bases left between them. This CDR3 reads CASSQGYTYEQYV. The CDR3 nucleotides read TGTGCCAGCAGCCAAGGTTATACCTACGAGCAGTACGTC.

This clonotype was seen only a few times. The gene calls are TRBV29-1 and TRBJ2-1, with 7 nucleotides matching TRBD1. V lost 7 bases and J lost 4; bases outside the gene matches: 4. Germline V gene lookup returns CDR1 SQVTM and CDR2 ANQGSEA. This CDR3 region has 12 residues. CDR3 nucleotide sequence: TGCAGCGGCCGGACAGGTTACAATGAGCAGTTCTTC. It codes for CSGRTGYNEQFF.